The 2 T cell receptor beta chains given below trace back to one sample, sequenced in a study of blood T cell repertoires in COVID-19. Method: immunoSEQ multiplex PCR; TCRdb's copy keeps in-frame clones and lacks some. The sample contains roughly 520,000 clones, 88% of which appear only once. Sequenced input: PBMCs or T cells enriched from blood (not recorded which). All receptors derive from a woman aged 40-49 years who had recovered from COVID-19.

This sequence joins TRBV4-3 and TRBJ2-7, with a tentative D call TRBD2 (6 bases). The ends were cut back, 1 base at V and 2 bases at J, with 12 bases in the middle. The germline V gene has CDR1 LGHNA and CDR2 YSLEER. This CDR3 contains 15 residues. The CDR3, as DNA: TGCGCCAGCAGCCAAGCGCGGGGAAGAACCTACGAGCAGTACTTC. Translating it yields CASSQARGRTYEQYF.

The gene calls are TRBV4-3 and TRBJ2-2; D perhaps matches TRBD1 (6 bases). The CDR3 has 15 amino acids. Germline V gives CDR1 LGHNA, CDR2 YSLEER. V was pared by 3 bases and J by 0 bases, with 8 bases between. The DNA of the CDR3 is TGCGCCAGCAGCCAGGGGGCGCCGAACACCGGGGAGCTGTTTTTT. Protein product: CASSQGAPNTGELFF.